The rows below give T cell receptor beta chains drawn from one sample of a study of T cell repertoires in cytomegalovirus infection. Which antigens these TCRs recognize remains unknown. From the reads, TCRdb called clonotypes with MiXCR, one entry per CDR3 protein. This table holds about 700,000 distinct CDR3 sequences, around 31% found once. Sequences were derived from cultured PBMCs, sampled from culture after CMV antigen stimulation. Receptor source: a human donor in good health (CMV status not recorded). Some clones in this sample may be carry-over from other donors' samples. The CDR3 runs from the conserved cysteine through the conserved F or W. A D gene is named only where the DNA matches it firmly. Clone size is not always given. Where it is, it says once, few, many or a class for expanded clones.

once	TRBV5-1	TRBJ2-1	TRBD2	CASSPVASGIDEQFF	TGCGCCAGCAGCCCGGTTGCTAGCGGGATCGATGAGCAGTTCTTC
many	TRBV7-2	TRBJ1-6	TRBD1	CASSLEGTGFSPLHF	TGTGCCAGCAGCTTAGAAGGGACAGGTTTCTCACCCCTCCACTTT
many	TRBV7-6	TRBJ1-5	NA	CASSLAPTQPQHF	TGTGCCAGCAGCTTAGCTCCTACTCAGCCCCAGCATTTT
few	TRBV6-8	TRBJ2-7	NA	CASSYSRVRITYEQYF	TGTGCCAGCAGTTACTCCCGGGTCAGGATTACCTACGAGCAGTACTTC
NA	TRBV6-1	TRBJ1-2	NA	CASRRGDYGYTF	TGTGCCAGCAGGAGGGGAGACTATGGCTACACCTTC
NA	TRBV7-9	TRBJ2-7	TRBD2	CASSQAGSIHEQYF	TGTGCCAGCAGCCAAGCGGGAAGTATCCACGAGCAGTACTTC
many	TRBV14	TRBJ1-4	NA	CASSQGVWGTNEKLFF	TGTGCCAGCAGCCAAGGAGTTTGGGGCACTAATGAAAAACTGTTTTTT
NA	TRBV7-9	TRBJ1-2	NA	CASSLKPTYGYTF	TGTGCCAGCAGCTTAAAGCCTACCTATGGCTACACCTTC
NA	TRBV6-8	TRBJ2-7	NA	CASSTLYGGEVQYF	TGTGCCAGCAGCACCCTATATGGAGGGGAAGTGCAGTACTTC
few	TRBV27	TRBJ1-6	NA	CASRVGDSPLHF	TGTGCCTCCCGGGTGGGGGATTCACCCCTCCACTTT
few	TRBV4-1	TRBJ1-2	TRBD1	CASSQEPRQGSYTF	TGCGCCAGCAGCCAAGAGCCGAGACAGGGAAGCTACACCTTC
few	TRBV7-7	TRBJ2-3	NA	CASSPLPGWQYF	TGTGCCAGCAGCCCCCTCCCGGGATGGCAGTATTTT
NA	TRBV6-6	TRBJ1-6	TRBD1	CASSYFPGGNYNSPLHF	TGTGCCAGCAGTTACTTTCCAGGGGGCAACTATAATTCACCCCTCCACTTT
NA	TRBV4-3	TRBJ1-2	TRBD1	CASSQNSGQGDGYTF	TGCGCCAGCAGCCAAAATTCGGGACAGGGTGATGGCTACACCTTC
few	TRBV2	TRBJ2-1	NA	CASRKAGEQFF	TGTGCCAGCAGGAAGGCGGGTGAGCAGTTCTTC
few	TRBV20-1	TRBJ1-4	NA	CSARDPGVGDEKLFF	TGCAGTGCTAGAGATCCAGGGGTGGGGGATGAAAAACTGTTTTTT
many	TRBV7-2	TRBJ1-3	NA	CASSLAAGAGNTIYF	TGTGCCAGCAGCTTAGCGGCGGGGGCTGGAAACACCATATATTTT
few	TRBV27	TRBJ2-3	NA	CASSLNGDASDTQYF	TGTGCCAGCAGTTTAAACGGGGACGCTTCAGATACGCAGTATTTT
few	TRBV10-2	TRBJ2-1	NA	CASSEDPYNEQFF	TGCGCCAGCAGTGAAGACCCCTACAATGAGCAGTTCTTC
NA	TRBV7-9	TRBJ2-1	NA	CASSVSGPYNEQFF	TGTGCCAGCAGCGTCTCGGGACCTTACAATGAGCAGTTCTTC
NA	TRBV6-1	TRBJ2-5	NA	CASSTVGMQETQYF	TGTGCCAGCAGTACGGTAGGGATGCAAGAGACCCAGTACTTC
NA	TRBV2	TRBJ1-5	NA	CASSKQGDQPQHF	TGTGCCAGCAGTAAACAGGGAGATCAGCCCCAGCATTTT